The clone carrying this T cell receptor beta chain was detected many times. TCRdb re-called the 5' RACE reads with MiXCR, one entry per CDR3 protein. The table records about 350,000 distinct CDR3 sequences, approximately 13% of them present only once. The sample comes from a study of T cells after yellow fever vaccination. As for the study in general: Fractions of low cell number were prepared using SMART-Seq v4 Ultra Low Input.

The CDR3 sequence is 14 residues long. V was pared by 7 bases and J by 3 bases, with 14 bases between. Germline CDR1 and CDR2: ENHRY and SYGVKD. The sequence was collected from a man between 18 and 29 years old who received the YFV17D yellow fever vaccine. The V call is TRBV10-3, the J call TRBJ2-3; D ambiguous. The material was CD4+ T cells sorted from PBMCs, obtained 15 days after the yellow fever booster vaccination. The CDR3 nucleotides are TGTGCCATCAAAGTCGCAGTAGCTACAGATACGCAGTATTTT. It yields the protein CAIKVAVATDTQYF.